This T cell receptor beta chain was observed in a study of blood T cell repertoires in COVID-19. Across the study: Nucleic acid was either cDNA or gDNA, and it came from T cells, B-cell-depleted T cells, or PBMCs.

The CDR3 loop spans 13 amino acids. Germline V gene sequence: CDR1 MNHEY, CDR2 SVGAGI. V dropped 6 bases and J dropped 6; count of bases not matched to a gene: 5. As originally analysed: Reference gene primer amplification in the assay estimated nucleated cell counts. The assay was immunoSEQ multiplex PCR, and TCRdb's table has in-frame clones only and misses some. The DNA was the basis for D and trimming; V, J and clone size are from that table. The profile shows a few hundred thousand clones, 86% of them singletons. V gene TRBV6-5 combines with J gene TRBJ1-5; 7 bases match TRBD1. The clonotype originates from a man at least 80 years old with acute or convalescent COVID-19. Sequencing was done on a sample of peripheral blood. The CDR3 region is CASSVDRVQPQHF. For the CDR3, the DNA is TGTGCCAGCAGCGTCGACAGGGTTCAGCCCCAGCATTTT.